This T cell receptor (beta chain) was captured in a study of blood T cell repertoires in COVID-19. By share of the sample, this clone is large. The authors' processing: Quantification of nucleated cells was approximated via reference gene primer amplification. Sequencing used immunoSEQ multiplex PCR; TCRdb keeps in-frame clones, though not all of them. The D gene and trimming were derived from the DNA, and the V and J assignments and clone size from that table. In the table there are some 21,000 clones, around 69% of which are singletons. V lost 1 base and J 5 bases, leaving 17 bases between the germline ends. Germline V gene sequence: CDR1 SGHAT, CDR2 FQNNGV. The CDR3 consists of 16 residues.

The sequence derives from a human donor in a cohort sampled during active or convalescent COVID-19. The chain couples TRBV11-2 to TRBJ2-5; D remains unclear. The sequencing input was peripheral blood. The CDR3 DNA sequence: TGTGCCAGCAGCTTAGGAACCACTCCCCTGTGGGAGACCCAGTACTTC. Protein product: CASSLGTTPLWETQYF.